The sequence of this T cell receptor (beta chain) was determined in a study of CD8+CD57+ T cells in acquired aplastic anemia. In the study overall: Sorting CD4+ and CD8+ cells gave DNA averaging about 3.1 ug.

Details on this clonotype: Its specificity is not known.

General study results and limits: Between patients and controls, about 30 CD8+ CDR3 sequences were found in common. Researchers reported that CD8+ Simpson's diversity was not significantly different in patients versus controls.

The CDR3 spans 15 residues. V lost 0 bases to trimming and J lost 6 bases, with 13 bases between them. Looked up from germline, CDR1 is SGDLS and CDR2 is YYNGEE. Those patients picked for sequencing had displayed CD8+CD57+ cell expansion on flow cytometry. The enrolled patients all had severe acquired aplastic anemia. It was genomic DNA that served as the template for profiling TCR beta VDJ and CDR3. MiXCR, applied by TCRdb to the reads, yields one record per CDR3 protein. Among approximately 170,000 distinct CDR3 sequences listed, more than 45% were seen once. The source of this sequence is a human donor with aplastic anemia. The sequencing sample was made of sorted CD4+, CD8+, or CD8+CD57+ T cells (not recorded which) from PBMCs. This chain joins TRBV9 and TRBJ2-1; no clear D. The CDR3 DNA sequence: TGTGCCAGCAGCGTAGAGGCGGCCAGCCTCAATGAGCAGTTCTTC. This encodes CASSVEAASLNEQFF.